What follows describes a single T cell receptor beta chain. The germline V gene has CDR1 MDHEN and CDR2 SYDVKM. The CDR3 runs to 15 residues. This sample is drawn from a study of T cells expressing NK-cell markers. About the research overall: From sorted CD3+CD56+NKG2C+, CD3+CD56+NKG2C- and CD3+CD56-NKG2C+ T cells came the TCR beta repertoires. Among the eight sequenced donors, seven tested HCMV-seropositive and one tested seronegative.

TCRdb re-called the 5' RACE reads, yielding one record per CDR3 amino acid sequence without DNA. The repertoire table contains approximately 550,000 distinct CDR3 sequences. The material sequenced was blood T cells: a sorted CD56 or NKG2C T cell subset, CD4+ or CD8+ T cells, or bulk PBMC T cells (not recorded which). This sequence was found in a man younger than 35 in good health. This chain links TRBV28 with TRBJ1-5; TCRdb's D call, TRBD1, is unchecked because there is no DNA. CDR3 sequence reads: CASSLLISGGLPQHF. The entire variable domain, with the rest obtained from reference TRBV28 and TRBJ1-5, is as follows: DVKVTQSSRYLVKRTGEKVFLECVQDMDHENMFWYRQDPGLGLRLIYFSYDVKMKEKGDIPEGYSVSREKKERFSLILESASTNQTSMYLCASSLLISGGLPQHFGDGTRLSIL.